This record looks at one TCR beta chain sequence and its context. Patients of the Seattle cohort, enrolled during active infection, were followed longitudinally. This CDR3 has 14 residues. This sample was included in a study of blood T cell repertoires in COVID-19. On the study more broadly: T cells, B-cell-depleted T cells, or PBMCs supplied cDNA or gDNA.

In the original processing: Scientists estimated how many nucleated cells there were by amplifying reference gene primers. The repertoire was sequenced with immunoSEQ multiplex PCR; TCRdb's copy has only in-frame clones and lacks some. That table supplies the V and J calls and clone size; D and trimming were determined from the DNA. The profile covers about 350,000 clones, with roughly 86% appearing a single time and roughly 8.9% taken by the ten largest. This TCR was sampled from a man aged 25-45 years with COVID-19, enrolled during active disease. Input material: peripheral blood. The chain links TRBV21-1 to TRBJ1-2; the tabulated D call, TRBD1, remains unverified against the DNA. TRBV21-1 is flagged as a pseudogene. CDR3 coding DNA: TGTGCCAGCAGCAAAAACGGGACAAGTTATGGCTACACCTTC. It yields the protein CASSKNGTSYGYTF.